A single sample is the source of the 32 T cell receptor beta chains below, sequenced in a study of shared clonotypes between healthy human individuals. This table comes from immunoSEQ multiplex PCR, and its TCRdb copy is limited to in-frame clones, with some not included. Counted here are around 2,000,000 clones, about 95% occurring once; the ten biggest clones make up roughly 1.1%. CD45RO-negative, CCR7-selected cells formed the naive CD8 fraction, which excluded terminally differentiated effector memory CD45RA+ cells. Sequencing was done on a sample of naive CD8+ T cells sorted from blood. The receptor source for this set is a man aged 18 to 29 in good health.

This clone was counted once. The V call is TRBV5-8, the J call TRBJ2-7; D is uncertain. This CDR3 has 10 amino acids. The V end lost 4 bases, the J end lost 4 bases, and 3 bases lay between the germline ends. Germline-derived CDR1 and CDR2 are SGHTS and YDEGEE. This CDR3 reads CASSEYEQYF. The CDR3, as DNA: TGTGCCAGCAGCGAGTACGAGCAGTACTTC.

The CDR3 sequence is CASSPQGPVEKLFF. CDR3 sequence (DNA): TGTGCCAGCAGCCCACAGGGGCCGGTTGAAAAACTGTTTTTT. The genes are TRBV27 and TRBJ1-4, with 7 nucleotides matching TRBD1. CDR3 size: 14 residues. Germline loops: CDR1 MNHEY, CDR2 SMNVEV (reference sequence). J was trimmed by 7 bases and V by 6 bases; bases with no gene match: 8.

The CDR3 nucleotides read TGTGCCAGCAGCTCCTCTAGAATTCTAGCGGGAGGATACGAGCAGTACTTC. It translates to CASSSSRILAGGYEQYF. The rearrangement links TRBV5-6 to TRBJ2-7; 11 bases align to TRBD2. J lost 4 bases, V lost 3 bases, and 12 bases had no gene match. The CDR3 spans 17 residues. The germline V gene encodes CDR1 SGHDT and CDR2 YYEEEE.

CDR3: CAGIPGARDQPQHF. The DNA for the CDR3 is TGTGCCGGCATTCCGGGGGCCAGGGATCAGCCCCAGCATTTT. V gene TRBV28 combines with J gene TRBJ1-5; D is possibly TRBD1 (6 bases). V shed 11 bases and J shed 5 bases, with 19 bases lying between them. This CDR3 has 14 amino acids. Germline V gives CDR1 MDHEN, CDR2 SYDVKM. Combining the CDR3 with reference TRBV28 and TRBJ1-5 gives the whole variable domain DVKVTQSSRYLVKRTGEKVFLECVQDMDHENMFWYRQDPGLGLRLIYFSYDVKMKEKGDIPEGYSVSREKKERFSLILESASTNQTSMYLCAGIPGARDQPQHFGDGTRLSIL.

CDR3 sequence: CASTTGLGANVLTF. DNA of the CDR3: TGTGCCAGCACTACAGGACTTGGGGCCAACGTCCTGACTTTC. The chain couples TRBV6-1 to TRBJ2-6; D might be TRBD1 or TRBD2, each matching 5 bases. The CDR3 is 14 residues long. The germline gives CDR1 MNHNS, CDR2 SASEGT. The V end was cut by 7 bases, the J end by 3 bases, with 10 bases between.

The count of this clone is one. The rearrangement links TRBV27 to TRBJ2-7, with D possibly matching TRBD2 (7 bases). This CDR3 has 12 residues. The germline gives CDR1 MNHEY, CDR2 SMNVEV (reference sequence). V lost 5 bases and J lost 6, with 11 bases in between. CDR3 amino acids: CASSHREGEQYF. The CDR3 DNA sequence: TGTGCCAGCAGTCACAGGGAGGGCGAGCAGTACTTC.

The gene calls are TRBV27 and TRBJ2-3; the D is unclear. CDR3 length: 13 residues. Trimming took off 7 bases at V and 8 bases at J, with 16 bases between the two ends. Germline CDR1 is MNHEY and CDR2 is SMNVEV (reference sequence). The CDR3 DNA sequence: TGTGCCAGCAAACCCCCTGTCCTTGGTACGCAGTATTTT. It specifies CASKPPVLGTQYF.

This clone was observed a single time. J is TRBJ2-1 and V is TRBV28; 7 bases line up with TRBD1. V gave up 4 bases and J gave up 7 bases; unmatched junction bases: 10. CDR1 and CDR2 from the germline V gene are MDHEN and SYDVKM. The CDR3 sequence is 15 residues long. The CDR3 coding sequence is TGTGCCAGCAGTTCGACTCGACAGGGATTAAATGAGCAGTTCTTC. This encodes CASSSTRQGLNEQFF.

The gene calls are TRBV7-9 and TRBJ2-7, with 10 bases lining up with TRBD1. From germline, CDR1 is SEHNR and CDR2 FQNEAQ (reference sequence). The CDR3 runs 15 residues. V was pared by 5 bases and J by 2 bases, with 6 bases of the junction left unmatched. The CDR3 region has the DNA TGTGCCAGCAGCCTAGACAGGGGGCTACCCTACGAGCAGTACTTC. This encodes CASSLDRGLPYEQYF.

The V gene is TRBV27, the J gene TRBJ2-7; D gene uncertain. Germline V gives CDR1 MNHEY, CDR2 SMNVEV (reference sequence). Trimming took 6 bases from V and 2 from J, leaving 20 bases between them. The CDR3 runs to 16 residues. In DNA form, the CDR3 reads TGTGCCAGCAGCGAGTCCCTATACCTTGCACCCTACGAGCAGTACTTC. It is translated as CASSESLYLAPYEQYF.

The chain is built from TRBV5-8 and TRBJ1-1; the match to TRBD1 covers 7 bases. Germline V gene data show CDR1 as SGHTS and CDR2 as YDEGEE. The CDR3 covers 14 residues. Trimming removed 2 bases from V and 4 bases from J; junction bases left unmatched: 5. This CDR3 is CASSLRTGLTEAFF. The CDR3 nucleotides read TGTGCCAGCAGCTTAAGGACAGGACTCACTGAAGCTTTCTTT.

This rearrangement joins TRBV5-1 to TRBJ2-3; D is unclear. CDR1 and CDR2 from the germline V gene are SGHRS and YFSETQ. Trimming cost V 3 bases and J 5 bases, with 19 bases left between them. CDR3 size: 16 residues. The CDR3 DNA sequence: TGCGCCAGCAGCTCCTTCACGGGCTTTCCACAAGATACGCAGTATTTT. This encodes CASSSFTGFPQDTQYF.

The chain recombines TRBV27 with TRBJ2-3, with TRBD1 matching over 11 bases. The J segment lost 4 bases and the V segment lost 6 bases, leaving 6 bases of the junction unmatched. Per germline, CDR1 MNHEY and CDR2 SMNVEV (reference sequence). The CDR3 totals 15 residues. The CDR3 reads CASSLGQGVADTQYF. The DNA of the CDR3 is TGTGCCAGCAGCCTGGGACAGGGGGTGGCAGATACGCAGTATTTT.

This clone is a singleton in its sample. The chain uses TRBV27 and TRBJ2-7; no clear D. Germline CDR1 and CDR2: MNHEY and SMNVEV (reference sequence). V lost 3 bases and J lost 2, with 11 bases in between. The CDR3 is 14 amino acids. The CDR3: CASSFLQTPYEQYF. The DNA for the CDR3 is TGTGCCAGCAGTTTTCTCCAGACCCCCTACGAGCAGTACTTC.

The chain uses TRBV9 and TRBJ1-5; weak D call: TRBD1 (5 bases). CDR1 SGDLS and CDR2 YYNGEE come from the germline V gene. This CDR3 contains 15 residues. The V gene lost 3 bases and the J gene lost 2 bases, with 12 bases spanning the gap. The CDR3 nucleotides are TGTGCCAGCAGCGGGGAGGGGCTGGGCAATCAGCCCCAGCATTTT. This gives the protein CASSGEGLGNQPQHF.

As to this clone: Distinct nucleotide sequences in the sample also encode this CDR3. J is TRBJ2-7 and V is TRBV5-1; D remains unclear. The V end was cut by 0 bases, the J end by 3 bases, with 7 bases between. The germline CDR1 and CDR2 sequences are SGHRS and YFSETQ. CDR3 length: 13 amino acids. Written as DNA, the CDR3 is TGCGCCAGCAGCTTGGCCCCTAGCTACGAGCAGTACTTC. Translating it yields CASSLAPSYEQYF.

This clone is a singleton in its sample. J is TRBJ2-1 and V is TRBV30; 7 nucleotides align to TRBD1. CDR1 and CDR2 from the germline V gene are GTSNPN and SVGIG (reference sequence). CDR3 length: 14 amino acids. J gave up 8 bases and V 2 bases, and 9 bases lay outside the gene matches. DNA of the CDR3: TGTGCCTGGAGTATTACAGGGGTGGTGGATGAGCAGTTCTTC. Translated: CAWSITGVVDEQFF.

For this clone: A read error may account for a junction end that differs from germline. The genes are TRBV5-4 and TRBJ2-2; D gene uncertain. Per germline, CDR1 SGHNT and CDR2 YYREEE (reference sequence). The CDR3 is 13 amino acids. The CDR3 nucleotides read TGTGCCAGCAGCTTGACAGACACCGGAGAGCTGTTTTTT. Protein: CASSLTDTGELFF.

CDR3 DNA: TGTGCCAGCAGCAGTAGGACAGGACGTGGCTACACCTTC. Amino acid sequence: CASSSRTGRGYTF. V gene TRBV5-4 combines with J gene TRBJ1-2, with 7 bases that match TRBD1. Trimming removed 4 bases from V and 7 bases from J; junction bases left unmatched: 7. From germline, CDR1 is SGHNT and CDR2 YYREEE (reference sequence). The CDR3 has 13 residues.

In this sample, this clone turned up once. This chain joins TRBV19 and TRBJ1-1; no definite D call. V dropped 7 bases and J dropped 0 bases, with 12 bases sitting between them. The CDR3 length is 14 residues. CDR1 and CDR2 from the germline V gene are LNHDA and SQIVND (reference sequence). DNA of the CDR3: TGTGCCAGTACCCCGACTGGTATGAACACTGAAGCTTTCTTT. This gives the protein CASTPTGMNTEAFF.

This clone was detected once. This rearrangement joins TRBV5-8 to TRBJ1-4; a weak D match, TRBD1 (5 bases). CDR3 size: 17 residues. V was trimmed by 0 bases and J by 0 bases, leaving 12 bases between them. Germline V gene data show CDR1 as SGHTS and CDR2 as YDEGEE. The CDR3 is CASSLAGARSTNEKLFF. CDR3 DNA sequence: TGTGCCAGCAGCTTGGCCGGGGCCCGTTCAACTAATGAAAAACTGTTTTTT.

This chain links TRBV5-6 with TRBJ1-2, with a tentative D call TRBD1 (6 bases). The V end lost 0 bases, the J end lost 3 bases, and 12 bases lay between the germline ends. Per the germline V gene, CDR1 is SGHDT and CDR2 is YYEEEE. The CDR3 is 15 amino acids. CDR3 loop: CASSLEYRVDYGYTF. The CDR3 coding sequence is TGTGCCAGCAGCTTGGAATACAGGGTGGACTATGGCTACACCTTC.

As regards this clone: The junction departs from germline at one end; a sequencing error may be responsible. This rearrangement joins TRBV7-7 to TRBJ2-7; perhaps TRBD2 as D (5 bases). The CDR3 totals 15 residues. The germline V gene encodes CDR1 SSHAT and CDR2 FNYEAQ (reference sequence). In nucleotides, the CDR3 is TGTGCTAGCAGCTTAAACCCCAGCGGCAGATACGAGCAGTACTTC. Translation: CASSLNPSGRYEQYF.

The chain recombines TRBV2 with TRBJ1-3; D gene uncertain. The CDR3 spans 15 residues. V dropped 4 bases and J dropped 0 bases, with 10 bases sitting between them. Germline V gene data show CDR1 as SNHLY and CDR2 as FYNNEI. This CDR3 is CASSVAAYSGNTIYF. CDR3 nucleotide sequence: TGTGCCAGCAGTGTCGCGGCTTACTCTGGAAACACCATATATTTT. The full variable domain, in which reference TRBV2 and TRBJ1-3 provide the parts outside the CDR3, is EPEVTQTPSHQVTQMGQEVILRCVPISNHLYFYWYRQILGQKVEFLVSFYNNEISEKSEIFDDQFSVERPDGSNFTLKIRSTKLEDSAMYFCASSVAAYSGNTIYFGEGSWLTVV.

The V and J genes are TRBV9 and TRBJ2-3; weak D call: TRBD2 (5 bases). CDR1 and CDR2 from the germline V gene are SGDLS and YYNGEE. Trimming cost V 0 bases and J 4 bases, with 12 bases left between them. This CDR3 is built from 15 residues. The CDR3 coding sequence is TGTGCCAGCAGCGTAGAGTCGCTAGCTCCAGATACGCAGTATTTT. It specifies CASSVESLAPDTQYF.

The J gene is TRBJ2-3, the V gene TRBV4-3, with a weak D call TRBD2 (6 bases). V lost 5 bases and J 5 bases, leaving 11 bases between the germline ends. Looked up from germline, CDR1 is LGHNA and CDR2 is YSLEER. The CDR3 extends over 13 amino acids. This CDR3 is CASSEGTEDTQYF. The CDR3, as DNA: TGCGCCAGCAGCGAGGGGACTGAAGATACGCAGTATTTT.

In this sample, this clone turned up once. V and J are TRBV5-6 and TRBJ2-2; TRBD2 matches at 9 bases. Trimming at V came to 3 bases and at J to 2 bases, leaving 5 bases not matched to a gene. Germline V lookup: CDR1 SGHDT, CDR2 YYEEEE. CDR3 length equals 16 residues. The CDR3 DNA reads TGTGCCAGCAGCTGGGGACTAGCCGTCAACACCGGGGAGCTGTTTTTT. This sequence encodes CASSWGLAVNTGELFF.

Comments on this clone: In the same sample, other DNA sequences code for this CDR3. The chain joins TRBV6-5 to TRBJ1-1; the match to TRBD1 covers 7 bases. Germline-derived CDR1 and CDR2 are MNHEY and SVGAGI. After removal of 2 bases from V and 3 bases from J, the junction contained 0 bases not matched to a gene. This CDR3 spans 13 amino acids. The CDR3 sequence: CASSYQGDTEAFF. CDR3 bases: TGTGCCAGCAGTTACCAGGGGGACACTGAAGCTTTCTTT.

In nucleotides, the CDR3 is TGTGCCAGCAGCTTAAGCGAAGGCTATGAGCAGTTCTTC. Residues: CASSLSEGYEQFF. The rearrangement joins TRBV7-9 to TRBJ2-1, with unresolved D. Germline CDR1 and CDR2: SEHNR and FQNEAQ (reference sequence). CDR3 length: 13 amino acids. V shed 2 bases and J shed 8 bases, with 10 bases lying between them.

This chain links TRBV9 with TRBJ1-3; tentative D call: TRBD1 (6 bases). CDR1 and CDR2 from the germline V gene are SGDLS and YYNGEE. V was pared by 0 bases and J by 0 bases, with 19 bases between. The CDR3 covers 19 residues. Here the CDR3 DNA reads TGTGCCAGCAGCGTAGAGGGGGGCAGCCACCTAATCTCTGGAAACACCATATATTTT. Its translation is CASSVEGGSHLISGNTIYF.

The rearrangement links TRBV27 to TRBJ2-7, with D tentatively TRBD2 (5 bases). CDR1 and CDR2 (germline): MNHEY, SMNVEV (reference sequence). The CDR3 covers 15 residues. V lost 5 bases, J lost 5 bases, and 19 bases lay in between. CDR3 in amino acids: CASSLTISGFDEQYF. CDR3 bases: TGTGCCAGCAGTCTTACCATTTCGGGGTTCGACGAGCAGTACTTC.

The genes are TRBV5-1 and TRBJ2-3; D is unresolved. Trimming cost V 5 bases and J 4 bases, with 11 bases left between them. The CDR3 has 13 amino acids. CDR1 SGHRS and CDR2 YFSETQ come from the germline V gene. CDR3 coding DNA: TGCGCCAGCAGGGGGAACACGCCAGATACGCAGTATTTT. It is translated as CASRGNTPDTQYF.